Reported below is one T cell receptor (beta chain). Per the authors' pipeline: How many nucleated cells were present was estimated from reference gene primer amplification. Libraries were prepared by immunoSEQ multiplex PCR; TCRdb keeps only in-frame clonotypes and omits some of them. V and J calls and clone size are copied from that table; D and trimming were computed from the DNA. The sample carries some 170,000 clones, about 91% recorded once. The sample is drawn from a study of blood T cell repertoires in COVID-19. For the study at large: Donors in the United States, Italy and Spain gave samples during acute or convalescent COVID-19. The cDNA or gDNA used as material had been derived from T cells, B-cell-depleted T cells, or PBMCs.

The CDR3 has 13 residues. The V and J ends lost 6 bases and 0 bases respectively, with 9 bases between them. Germline lookup yields CDR1 MNHEY and CDR2 SVGEGT. The chain links TRBV6-2 or TRBV6-3 to TRBJ2-7; weak D call: TRBD2 (6 bases). The clonotype was recovered from a woman aged 50 to 65 with acute or convalescent COVID-19. The sample consisted of peripheral blood. The chain's CDR3 is CASSGTASYEQYF. The CDR3 DNA follows: TGTGCCAGCAGCGGGACTGCCTCCTACGAGCAGTACTTC.